This T cell receptor beta chain came from a study of graft-versus-host responses after intestinal transplantation. The table came from immunoSEQ multiplex PCR; TCRdb's copy has only in-frame clones and leaves some out. The sample includes tens of thousands of clones, approximately 94% seen only once; the top ten take roughly 0.17%. Regarding this clone: The antigen is not known.

The receptor comes from a human donor who was the organ donor for an intestinal transplant. Sequencing used unstimulated CD4+ T cells sorted from spleen or lymph node cells, obtained before transplant.

CDR3 bases: TGTGCCAGCAGCTTAGCGCCTCGGCGGTTGAATGAAAAACTGTTTTTT. Translated: CASSLAPRRLNEKLFF. The rearrangement joins TRBV7-2 to TRBJ1-4; D is unresolved. There are 16 residues in the CDR3. Looked up from germline, CDR1 is SGHTA and CDR2 is FQGNSA. V was pared by 0 bases and J by 5 bases, with 13 bases between.